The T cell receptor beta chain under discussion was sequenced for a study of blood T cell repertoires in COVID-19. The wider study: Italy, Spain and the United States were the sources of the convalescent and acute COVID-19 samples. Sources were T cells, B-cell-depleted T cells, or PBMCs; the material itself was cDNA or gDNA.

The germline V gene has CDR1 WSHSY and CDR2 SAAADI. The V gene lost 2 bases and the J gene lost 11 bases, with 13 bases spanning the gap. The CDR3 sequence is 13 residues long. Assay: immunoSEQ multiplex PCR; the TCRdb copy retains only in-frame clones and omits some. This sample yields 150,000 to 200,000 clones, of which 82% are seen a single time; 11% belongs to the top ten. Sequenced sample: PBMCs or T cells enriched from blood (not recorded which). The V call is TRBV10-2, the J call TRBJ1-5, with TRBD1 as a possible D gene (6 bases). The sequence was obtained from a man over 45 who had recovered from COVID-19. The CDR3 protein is CASSEPVQGSQHF. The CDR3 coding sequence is TGCGCCAGCAGTGAGCCCGTGCAGGGGTCCCAGCATTTT.